Listed below are T cell receptor beta chains from one sample, sequenced in a study of blood T cell repertoires in COVID-19. The data were produced by immunoSEQ multiplex PCR, yet TCRdb's version contains in-frame clones alone and is incomplete. Of 140,000 to 150,000 clones listed, approximately 80% are singletons. Sequenced material: peripheral blood. The receptor source for this set is a human donor in a cohort sampled during active COVID-19. The CDR3 runs from the conserved cysteine through the conserved F or W. Each record gives: clone size, D gene, V gene, J gene, CDR3 DNA, CDR3 protein. The D gene is left open where the match is weak. Part of the rows lack a size; the others show once, few, many or a class for expanded clones.

clone size: .
D gene: .
V gene: TRBV5-4
J gene: TRBJ1-1
CDR3 DNA: TGTGCCAGCAGCGCCTCCAGTGTGAACACTGAAGCTTTCTTT
CDR3 protein: CASSASSVNTEAFF

clone size: .
D gene: TRBD1
V gene: TRBV19
J gene: TRBJ1-2
CDR3 DNA: TGTGCCAGTAGTATATCCCAGGGGGCGCGAAGAAATGGCTACACCTTC
CDR3 protein: CASSISQGARRNGYTF

clone size: .
D gene: .
V gene: TRBV7-9
J gene: TRBJ2-7
CDR3 DNA: TGTGCCAGCAGCAAAGCAAGGGGGTTCGGGGACGAGCAGTACTTC
CDR3 protein: CASSKARGFGDEQYF

clone size: .
D gene: .
V gene: TRBV6-5
J gene: TRBJ2-7
CDR3 DNA: TGTGCCAGCAGTCGACCGCAGGGGCGGGAGCAGTACTTC
CDR3 protein: CASSRPQGREQYF

clone size: .
D gene: TRBD1
V gene: TRBV7-2
J gene: TRBJ1-2
CDR3 DNA: TGTGCCAGCAGCTTAGTGGCAGGGGGAATTGGCTACACCTTC
CDR3 protein: CASSLVAGGIGYTF

clone size: .
D gene: .
V gene: TRBV12-3/TRBV12-4
J gene: TRBJ1-1
CDR3 DNA: TGTGCCAGCAGACCCACCCGCGGGACTGAAGCTTTCTTT
CDR3 protein: CASRPTRGTEAFF

clone size: .
D gene: .
V gene: TRBV28
J gene: TRBJ1-2
CDR3 DNA: TGTGCCAGCAGCTCCCTCGCGTGGGGAGCGAGTGGCTACACCTTC
CDR3 protein: CASSSLAWGASGYTF

clone size: .
D gene: .
V gene: TRBV5-4
J gene: TRBJ2-7
CDR3 DNA: TGTGCCAGCAGCTTGGACAGGACAGCCTACGAGCAGTACTTC
CDR3 protein: CASSLDRTAYEQYF

clone size: .
D gene: TRBD1
V gene: TRBV3-1/TRBV3-2
J gene: TRBJ1-6
CDR3 DNA: TGTGCCAGCAGCCTTAGGGGGCGGAATTCACCCCTCCACTTT
CDR3 protein: CASSLRGRNSPLHF

clone size: .
D gene: .
V gene: TRBV20-1
J gene: TRBJ2-7
CDR3 DNA: TGCAGTGCACTAGGACGCTACGAGCAGTACTTC
CDR3 protein: CSALGRYEQYF

clone size: .
D gene: TRBD2
V gene: TRBV24-1
J gene: TRBJ2-3
CDR3 DNA: TGTGCCACCAGTGATCCGTCCAGCGGGGGTACAGATACGCAGTATTTT
CDR3 protein: CATSDPSSGGTDTQYF

clone size: .
D gene: .
V gene: TRBV23-1
J gene: TRBJ1-1
CDR3 DNA: TGCGCCAGCAGTCACGAGGGGAGGTCAGGGAGAAGGAAAGCTTTCTTT
CDR3 protein: CASSHEGRSGRRKAFF

clone size: .
D gene: .
V gene: TRBV5-4
J gene: TRBJ2-1
CDR3 DNA: TGTGCCAGCAGCTCCCAGAAGTACAATGAGCAGTTCTTC
CDR3 protein: CASSSQKYNEQFF

clone size: once
D gene: .
V gene: TRBV3-1/TRBV3-2
J gene: TRBJ1-2
CDR3 DNA: TGTGCCAGCAGCCCCGGCACGCGCGGGTTTCCTAACTATGGCTACACCTTC
CDR3 protein: CASSPGTRGFPNYGYTF

clone size: .
D gene: TRBD1
V gene: TRBV5-4
J gene: TRBJ2-2
CDR3 DNA: TGTGCCAGCAGCCCCCGGGACAGGTACACCGGGGAGCTGTTTTTT
CDR3 protein: CASSPRDRYTGELFF

clone size: .
D gene: TRBD2
V gene: TRBV27
J gene: TRBJ2-3
CDR3 DNA: TGTGCCAGCAGTCTCAACGGGGGGAATACGCAGTATTTT
CDR3 protein: CASSLNGGNTQYF

clone size: .
D gene: .
V gene: TRBV18
J gene: TRBJ1-4
CDR3 DNA: TGTGCCAGCTCACCAAGACAGGCAATCGGTGAAAAACTGTTTTTT
CDR3 protein: CASSPRQAIGEKLFF

clone size: .
D gene: TRBD1
V gene: TRBV5-4
J gene: TRBJ1-6
CDR3 DNA: TGTGCCAGCAGCCCCGGGACAGAAAATTCACCCCTCCACTTT
CDR3 protein: CASSPGTENSPLHF

clone size: .
D gene: TRBD1
V gene: TRBV27
J gene: TRBJ1-4
CDR3 DNA: TGTGCCACCACGACCAGGCAGGGGGGCGAAAAACTGTTTTTT
CDR3 protein: CATTTRQGGEKLFF

clone size: .
D gene: .
V gene: TRBV5-1
J gene: TRBJ1-1
CDR3 DNA: TGCGCCAGCAGCTTGGCCCAAGGGGCTTGGAACACTGAAGCTTTCTTT
CDR3 protein: CASSLAQGAWNTEAFF

clone size: .
D gene: TRBD2
V gene: TRBV5-1
J gene: TRBJ2-3
CDR3 DNA: TGCGCCAGCAGACCCGAGGGACTACCACTTGGCGCGCAGTATTTT
CDR3 protein: CASRPEGLPLGAQYF

clone size: .
D gene: TRBD1
V gene: TRBV7-9
J gene: TRBJ1-4
CDR3 DNA: TGTGCCAGCAGCTCCAGGGGGGACAATGAAAAACTGTTTTTT
CDR3 protein: CASSSRGDNEKLFF

clone size: .
D gene: TRBD1
V gene: TRBV6-5
J gene: TRBJ2-7
CDR3 DNA: TGTGCCAGCAGTAAATCCGGGACAGGTGACTACGAGCAGTACTTC
CDR3 protein: CASSKSGTGDYEQYF

clone size: many
D gene: TRBD1
V gene: TRBV5-1
J gene: TRBJ1-3
CDR3 DNA: TGCGCCAGCAGCTTTGCAGGGGGCGCGAGTGGAAACACCATATATTTT
CDR3 protein: CASSFAGGASGNTIYF

clone size: .
D gene: .
V gene: TRBV9
J gene: TRBJ1-2
CDR3 DNA: TGTGCCAGCAGCGGAACAGTGGGTGGCTACACCTTC
CDR3 protein: CASSGTVGGYTF

clone size: .
D gene: .
V gene: TRBV6-4
J gene: TRBJ2-3
CDR3 DNA: TGTGCCAGCCGCTCTAGCCAAAGCACAGATACGCAGTATTTT
CDR3 protein: CASRSSQSTDTQYF

clone size: .
D gene: TRBD1
V gene: TRBV15
J gene: TRBJ1-5
CDR3 DNA: TGTGCCACCAGCAGTGACAGGGGTAGCAATCAGCCCCAGCATTTT
CDR3 protein: CATSSDRGSNQPQHF

clone size: few
D gene: .
V gene: TRBV7-2
J gene: TRBJ2-3
CDR3 DNA: TGTGCCAGCAGTCTCCGCCGCGGGGTCCCCGCGGGAGATACGCAGTATTTT
CDR3 protein: CASSLRRGVPAGDTQYF

clone size: many
D gene: .
V gene: TRBV7-2
J gene: TRBJ1-2
CDR3 DNA: TGTGCCAGCAGCTCCGGCAGGGGAGACGGCTACACCTTC
CDR3 protein: CASSSGRGDGYTF

clone size: .
D gene: TRBD2
V gene: TRBV5-1
J gene: TRBJ2-1
CDR3 DNA: TGCGCCAGCAGCGATACTAGCGGGGGGTACAATTTGCAGTTCTTC
CDR3 protein: CASSDTSGGYNLQFF

clone size: .
D gene: .
V gene: TRBV7-9
J gene: TRBJ1-3
CDR3 DNA: TGTGCCAGCAGCTTATGGGAGAGTCTACCCTCTGGAAACACCATATATTTT
CDR3 protein: CASSLWESLPSGNTIYF

clone size: .
D gene: .
V gene: TRBV19
J gene: TRBJ1-1
CDR3 DNA: TGTGCCAGTAGTACGGTGCCCGCGGGAGCTTTCTTT
CDR3 protein: CASSTVPAGAFF

clone size: .
D gene: TRBD1
V gene: TRBV6-5
J gene: TRBJ1-2
CDR3 DNA: TGTGCCAGCAGCCCCCCGCCGGGACAGAGATATGGCTACACCTTC
CDR3 protein: CASSPPPGQRYGYTF

clone size: .
D gene: TRBD2
V gene: TRBV7-2
J gene: TRBJ2-7
CDR3 DNA: TGTGCCAGCAGCCGGACTAGCGGGGACTCCTACGAGCAGTACTTC
CDR3 protein: CASSRTSGDSYEQYF

clone size: once
D gene: TRBD1
V gene: TRBV28
J gene: TRBJ1-5
CDR3 DNA: TGTGCCAGCAGTCCCAAAAAGGGGGCAGAGCAGCCCCAGCATTTT
CDR3 protein: CASSPKKGAEQPQHF

clone size: .
D gene: .
V gene: TRBV19
J gene: TRBJ2-1
CDR3 DNA: TGTGCCAGTAGTATATTGGGCCGAGCCTACAATGAGCAGTTCTTC
CDR3 protein: CASSILGRAYNEQFF

clone size: .
D gene: TRBD1
V gene: TRBV3-1/TRBV3-2
J gene: TRBJ1-4
CDR3 DNA: TGTGCCAGCAGCCCCAGGGACAGGATGCGTGAAAAACTGTTTTTT
CDR3 protein: CASSPRDRMREKLFF

clone size: .
D gene: TRBD1
V gene: TRBV19
J gene: TRBJ1-1
CDR3 DNA: TGTGCCAGTAGTGGAGCCGGGACAGGGGAACGGGCTTTCTTT
CDR3 protein: CASSGAGTGERAFF

clone size: .
D gene: TRBD1
V gene: TRBV19
J gene: TRBJ1-1
CDR3 DNA: TGTGCCAGTAGTCCGGACAGGGTGAACACTGAAGCTTTCTTT
CDR3 protein: CASSPDRVNTEAFF

clone size: .
D gene: .
V gene: TRBV19
J gene: TRBJ2-3
CDR3 DNA: TGTGCCAGTAGTATGGTAGCGGGCACAGATACGCAGTATTTT
CDR3 protein: CASSMVAGTDTQYF

clone size: .
D gene: .
V gene: TRBV7-9
J gene: TRBJ2-5
CDR3 DNA: TGTGCCAGCAGCCGCTCGGGGTCCGGGGAGACCCAGTACTTC
CDR3 protein: CASSRSGSGETQYF

clone size: .
D gene: TRBD1
V gene: TRBV7-9
J gene: TRBJ2-5
CDR3 DNA: TGTGCCAGCAGCTCGGGACAGGGGGCTGTAGAGACCCAGTACTTC
CDR3 protein: CASSSGQGAVETQYF

clone size: .
D gene: .
V gene: TRBV10-3
J gene: TRBJ2-5
CDR3 DNA: TGTGCCATCAGTTACAGGGAAGAGACCCAGTACTTC
CDR3 protein: CAISYREETQYF

clone size: .
D gene: TRBD2
V gene: TRBV5-1
J gene: TRBJ2-1
CDR3 DNA: TGCGCCAGCAGCTCGGGAGCGGGGGGTCCCTACAATGAGCAGTTCTTC
CDR3 protein: CASSSGAGGPYNEQFF

clone size: once
D gene: .
V gene: TRBV4-1
J gene: TRBJ2-3
CDR3 DNA: TGCGCCAGCAGCCCAACGCCGGGGAATACGCAGTATTTT
CDR3 protein: CASSPTPGNTQYF

clone size: .
D gene: TRBD1
V gene: TRBV6-2/TRBV6-3
J gene: TRBJ1-6
CDR3 DNA: TGTGCCAGCAGTTTCCCCGGACAGGACTTTTCACCCCTCCACTTT
CDR3 protein: CASSFPGQDFSPLHF

clone size: many
D gene: .
V gene: TRBV27
J gene: TRBJ2-7
CDR3 DNA: TGTGCCAGCAGTTTATCGACAGGCGTATACGAGCAGTACTTC
CDR3 protein: CASSLSTGVYEQYF

clone size: many
D gene: .
V gene: TRBV5-4
J gene: TRBJ2-1
CDR3 DNA: TGTGCCAGCAGCTTGATTGGGGGCGGGTACAATGAGCAGTTCTTC
CDR3 protein: CASSLIGGGYNEQFF

clone size: .
D gene: TRBD1
V gene: TRBV6-5
J gene: TRBJ2-7
CDR3 DNA: TGTGCCAGCGGCGACAGGGGCAGCGAGCAGTACTTC
CDR3 protein: CASGDRGSEQYF

clone size: .
D gene: .
V gene: TRBV18
J gene: TRBJ1-5
CDR3 DNA: TGTGCCAGCTCACCGCAGGGACACCTCTCTTATCAGCCCCAGCATTTT
CDR3 protein: CASSPQGHLSYQPQHF